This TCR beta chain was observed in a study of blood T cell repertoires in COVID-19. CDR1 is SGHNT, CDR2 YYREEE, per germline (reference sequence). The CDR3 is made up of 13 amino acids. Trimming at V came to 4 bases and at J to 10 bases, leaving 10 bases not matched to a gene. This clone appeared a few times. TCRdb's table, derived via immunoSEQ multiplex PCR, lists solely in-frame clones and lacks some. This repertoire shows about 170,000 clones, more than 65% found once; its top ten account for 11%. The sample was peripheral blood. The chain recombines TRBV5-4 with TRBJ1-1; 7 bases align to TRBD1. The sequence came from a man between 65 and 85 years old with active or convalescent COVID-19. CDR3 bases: TGTGCCAGCAGCGAGACAGGGACGACTACAGCTTTCTTT. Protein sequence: CASSETGTTTAFF.